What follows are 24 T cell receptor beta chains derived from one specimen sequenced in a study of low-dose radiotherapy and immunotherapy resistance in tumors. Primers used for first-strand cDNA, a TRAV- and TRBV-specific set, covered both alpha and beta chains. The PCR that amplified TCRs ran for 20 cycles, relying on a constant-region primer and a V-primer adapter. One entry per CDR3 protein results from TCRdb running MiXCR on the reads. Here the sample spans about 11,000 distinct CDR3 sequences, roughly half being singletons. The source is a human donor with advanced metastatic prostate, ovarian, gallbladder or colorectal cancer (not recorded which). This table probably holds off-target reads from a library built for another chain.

This chain's CDR3 is CASSPPGGRGNEQFF. CDR3 in DNA: TGTGCCAGCTCACCACCCGGCGGGAGGGGCAATGAGCAGTTCTTC. The rearrangement uses TRBV18 and TRBJ2-1, with TRBD2 identical over 9 bases. The CDR3 is 15 amino acids. Per germline, CDR1 KGHSH and CDR2 LQKENI. Trimming removed 0 bases from V and 6 bases from J; junction bases left unmatched: 3.

CDR3 bases: TGTGCCAGCCGTTCCGGATACGGCGACTATGGCTACACCTTC. Protein product: CASRSGYGDYGYTF. V and J are TRBV2 and TRBJ1-2; no clear D. From germline, CDR1 is SNHLY and CDR2 FYNNEI. The length of the CDR3 is 14 residues. V was clipped by 8 bases and J by 3 bases, with 16 bases between them. The entire variable domain, with the rest obtained from reference TRBV2 and TRBJ1-2, is as follows: EPEVTQTPSHQVTQMGQEVILRCVPISNHLYFYWYRQILGQKVEFLVSFYNNEISEKSEIFDDQFSVERPDGSNFTLKIRSTKLEDSAMYFCASRSGYGDYGYTFGSGTRLTVV.

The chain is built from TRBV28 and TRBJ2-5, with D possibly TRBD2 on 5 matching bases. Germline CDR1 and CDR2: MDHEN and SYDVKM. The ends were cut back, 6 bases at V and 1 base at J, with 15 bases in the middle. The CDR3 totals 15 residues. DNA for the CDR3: TGTGCCAGCAGCCCGAGCGGTGGGAGCCAAGAGACCCAGTACTTC. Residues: CASSPSGGSQETQYF.

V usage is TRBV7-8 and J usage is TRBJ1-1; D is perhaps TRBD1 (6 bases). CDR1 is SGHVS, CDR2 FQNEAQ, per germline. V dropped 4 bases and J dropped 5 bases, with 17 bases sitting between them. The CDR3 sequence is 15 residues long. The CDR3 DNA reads TGTGCCAGCAGCTGGCGTGGGGGCGTGGGAACTGAAGCTTTCTTT. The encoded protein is CASSWRGGVGTEAFF.

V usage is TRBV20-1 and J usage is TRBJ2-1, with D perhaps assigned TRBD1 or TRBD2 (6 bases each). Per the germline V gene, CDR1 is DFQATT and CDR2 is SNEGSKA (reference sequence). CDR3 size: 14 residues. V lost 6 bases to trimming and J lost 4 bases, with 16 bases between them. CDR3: CSANRGPSYNEQFF. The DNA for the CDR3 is TGCAGTGCCAACCGGGGGCCCTCTTACAATGAGCAGTTCTTC.

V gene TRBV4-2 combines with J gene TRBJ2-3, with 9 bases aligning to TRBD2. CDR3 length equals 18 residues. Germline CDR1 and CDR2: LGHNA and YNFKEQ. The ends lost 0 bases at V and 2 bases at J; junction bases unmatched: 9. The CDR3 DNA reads TGTGCCAGCAGCCAAGATTCGACTAGCGGCGCTCCCACAGATACGCAGTATTTT. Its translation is CASSQDSTSGAPTDTQYF.

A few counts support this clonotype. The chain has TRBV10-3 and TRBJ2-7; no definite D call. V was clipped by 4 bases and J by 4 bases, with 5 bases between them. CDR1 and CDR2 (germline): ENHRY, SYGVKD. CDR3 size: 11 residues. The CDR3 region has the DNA TGTGCCATCAGTGGGATATACGAGCAGTACTTC. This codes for CAISGIYEQYF.

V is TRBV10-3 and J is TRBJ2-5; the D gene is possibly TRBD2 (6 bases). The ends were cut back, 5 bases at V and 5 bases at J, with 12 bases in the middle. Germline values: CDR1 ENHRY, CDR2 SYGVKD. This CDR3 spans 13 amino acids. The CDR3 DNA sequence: TGTGCCATCAGTAGTGGGGGAGGTGAGACCCAGTACTTC. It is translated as CAISSGGGETQYF.

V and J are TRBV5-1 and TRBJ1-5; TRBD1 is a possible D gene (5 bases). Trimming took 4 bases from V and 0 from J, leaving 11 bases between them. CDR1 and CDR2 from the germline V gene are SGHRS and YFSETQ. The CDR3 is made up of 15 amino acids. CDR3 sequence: CASSPRGDSNQPQHF. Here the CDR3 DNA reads TGCGCCAGCAGCCCCCGAGGGGATAGCAATCAGCCCCAGCATTTT.

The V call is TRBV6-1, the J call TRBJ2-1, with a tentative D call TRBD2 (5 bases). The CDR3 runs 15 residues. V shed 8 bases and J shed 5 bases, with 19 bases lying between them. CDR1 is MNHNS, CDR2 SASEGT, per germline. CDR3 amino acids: CASRRLPQEDNEQFF. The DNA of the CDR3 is TGTGCCAGCCGCAGACTACCCCAGGAAGACAATGAGCAGTTCTTC.

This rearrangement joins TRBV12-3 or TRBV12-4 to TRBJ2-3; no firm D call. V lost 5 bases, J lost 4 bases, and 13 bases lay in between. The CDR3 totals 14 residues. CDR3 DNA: TGTGCCAGCAGTCGTATTTCGGGTGCAGATACGCAGTATTTT. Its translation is CASSRISGADTQYF.

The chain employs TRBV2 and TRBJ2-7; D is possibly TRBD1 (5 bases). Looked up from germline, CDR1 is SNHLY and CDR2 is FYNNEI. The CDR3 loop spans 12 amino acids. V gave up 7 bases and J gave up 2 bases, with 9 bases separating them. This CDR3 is CASMAGTYEQYF. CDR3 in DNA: TGTGCCAGCATGGCAGGGACCTACGAGCAGTACTTC.

This chain's CDR3 is CAISGGVDGYTF. The CDR3 DNA is TGTGCCATCAGTGGGGGGGTTGATGGCTACACCTTC. This rearrangement joins TRBV10-3 to TRBJ1-2; maybe TRBD1 (5 bases). V lost 4 bases and J lost 6, with 9 bases in between. This CDR3 is built from 12 residues. Germline lookup yields CDR1 ENHRY and CDR2 SYGVKD.

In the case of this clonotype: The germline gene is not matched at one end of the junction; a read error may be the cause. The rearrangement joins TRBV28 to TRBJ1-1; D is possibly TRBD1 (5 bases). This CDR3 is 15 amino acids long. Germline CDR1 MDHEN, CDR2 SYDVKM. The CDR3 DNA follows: TGTGCCAGCAGTCCGGCGGGACCGAGGAACACTGAGGCTTTCTTT. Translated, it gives CASSPAGPRNTEAFF.

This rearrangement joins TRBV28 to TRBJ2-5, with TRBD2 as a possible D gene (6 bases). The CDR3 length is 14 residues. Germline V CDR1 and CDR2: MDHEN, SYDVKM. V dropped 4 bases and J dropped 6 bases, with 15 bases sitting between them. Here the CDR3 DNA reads TGTGCCAGCAGTTGGGTCGGGGGTGGAAAGACCCAGTACTTC. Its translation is CASSWVGGGKTQYF.

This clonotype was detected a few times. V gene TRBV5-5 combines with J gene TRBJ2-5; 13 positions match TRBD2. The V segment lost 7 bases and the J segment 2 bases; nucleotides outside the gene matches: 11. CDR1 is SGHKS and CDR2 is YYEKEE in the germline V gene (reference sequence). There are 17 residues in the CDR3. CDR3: CASGPPGLAGLQETQYF. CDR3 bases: TGTGCCAGCGGCCCTCCGGGACTAGCGGGGTTACAAGAGACCCAGTACTTC.

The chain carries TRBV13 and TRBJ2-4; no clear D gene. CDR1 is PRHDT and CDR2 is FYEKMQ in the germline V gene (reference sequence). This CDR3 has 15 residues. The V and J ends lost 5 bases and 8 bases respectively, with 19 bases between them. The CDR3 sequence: CASSPPSPETDIQYF. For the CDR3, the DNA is TGTGCCAGCAGCCCACCGAGCCCGGAAACGGACATTCAGTACTTC.

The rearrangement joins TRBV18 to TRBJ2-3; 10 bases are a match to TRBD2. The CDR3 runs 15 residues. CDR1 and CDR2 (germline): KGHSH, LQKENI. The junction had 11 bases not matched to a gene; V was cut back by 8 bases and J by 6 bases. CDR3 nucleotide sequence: TGTGCCAGCACTCCGGGACTAGCGAGGGACGATACGCAGTATTTT. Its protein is CASTPGLARDDTQYF.

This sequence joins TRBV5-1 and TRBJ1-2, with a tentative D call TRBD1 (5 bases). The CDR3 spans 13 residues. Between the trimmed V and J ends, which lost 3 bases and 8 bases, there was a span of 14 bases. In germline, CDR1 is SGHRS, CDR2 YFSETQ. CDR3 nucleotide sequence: TGCGCCAGCAGCTGGGGGACGGCGGGGGGCTACACCTTC. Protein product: CASSWGTAGGYTF.

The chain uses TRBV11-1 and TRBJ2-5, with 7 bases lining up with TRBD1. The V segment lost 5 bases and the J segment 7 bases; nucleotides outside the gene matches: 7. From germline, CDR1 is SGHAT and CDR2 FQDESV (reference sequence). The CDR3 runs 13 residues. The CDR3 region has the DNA TGTGCCAGCAGCAAGACAGGGTTAGGGACCCAGTACTTC. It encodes CASSKTGLGTQYF.

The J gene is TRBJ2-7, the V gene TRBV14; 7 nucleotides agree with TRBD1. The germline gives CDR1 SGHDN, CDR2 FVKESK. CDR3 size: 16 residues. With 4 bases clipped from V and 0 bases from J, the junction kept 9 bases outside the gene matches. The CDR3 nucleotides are TGTGCCAGCAGCCCTACGGGACAGCCAAGCTCCTACGAGCAGTACTTC. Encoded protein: CASSPTGQPSSYEQYF.

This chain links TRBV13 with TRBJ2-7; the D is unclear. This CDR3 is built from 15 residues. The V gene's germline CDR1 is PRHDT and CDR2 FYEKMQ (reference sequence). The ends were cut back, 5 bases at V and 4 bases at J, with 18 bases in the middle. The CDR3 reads CASSPPWVGAYEQYF. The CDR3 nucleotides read TGTGCCAGCAGCCCTCCTTGGGTAGGCGCTTACGAGCAGTACTTC.

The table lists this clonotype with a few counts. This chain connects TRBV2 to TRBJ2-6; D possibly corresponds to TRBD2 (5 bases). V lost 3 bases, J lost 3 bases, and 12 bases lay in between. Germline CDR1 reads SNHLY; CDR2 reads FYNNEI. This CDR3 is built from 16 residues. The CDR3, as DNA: TGTGCCAGCAGTGACAATCTCGGGGATGGGGCCAACGTCCTGACTTTC. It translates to CASSDNLGDGANVLTF.

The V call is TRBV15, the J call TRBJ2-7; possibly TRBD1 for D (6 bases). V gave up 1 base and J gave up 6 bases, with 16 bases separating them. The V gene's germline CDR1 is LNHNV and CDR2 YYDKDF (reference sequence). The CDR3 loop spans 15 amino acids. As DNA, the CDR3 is TGTGCCACCAGCAGAGTGACGACAGGTTCTCTCGAGCAGTACTTC. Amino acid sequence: CATSRVTTGSLEQYF.